This T cell receptor beta chain was obtained from a study of cytomegalovirus exposure and HLA in healthy donors. About the research overall: A prior study identified 117 million unique TCR beta sequences from some 200 million T cells.

While unrecorded immune exposures were likely, the donors were nominally healthy when sampled. CDR3 length: 15 amino acids. Trimming left V 6 bases short and J 0 bases short, with 14 bases between. CDR1 and CDR2 from the germline V gene are MNHNS and SASEGT. This PCR relied on a set of 60 Vbeta primers and 13 Jbeta primers. Only in-frame clones appear in the TCRdb table, and some are missing; sequencing was by immunoSEQ multiplex PCR. This table has around 120,000 clones, 80% appearing once. The genes are TRBV6-1 and TRBJ1-1; D might be TRBD1 (6 bases). The receptor's source is a male donor in good health and CMV-seronegative. Sequencing input: PBMCs. The CDR3 is CASSVRQELNTEAFF. For the CDR3, the DNA is TGTGCCAGCAGCGTTCGACAGGAATTGAACACTGAAGCTTTCTTT.